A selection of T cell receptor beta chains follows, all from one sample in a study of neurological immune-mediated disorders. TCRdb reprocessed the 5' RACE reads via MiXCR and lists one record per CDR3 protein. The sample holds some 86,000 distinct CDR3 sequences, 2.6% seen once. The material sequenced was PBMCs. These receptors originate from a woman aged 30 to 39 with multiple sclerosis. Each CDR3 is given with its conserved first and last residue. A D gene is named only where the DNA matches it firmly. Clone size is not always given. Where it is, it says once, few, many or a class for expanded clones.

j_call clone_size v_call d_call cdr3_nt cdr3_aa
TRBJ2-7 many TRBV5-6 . TGTGCCAGCAGCTTAGACGGAGTCACGGGGGAGCAGTACTTC CASSLDGVTGEQYF
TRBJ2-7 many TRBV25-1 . TGTGCCAGCATATCCTCCGGGCCTCCGGGGAACGAGCAGTACTTC CASISSGPPGNEQYF
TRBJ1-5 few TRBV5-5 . TGTGCCAGCAGCTTACAGGGTTTTAGCAATCAGCCCCAGCATTTT CASSLQGFSNQPQHF
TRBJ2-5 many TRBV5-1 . TGCGCCAGCAGCTTGTCGTCGGGACCCCCGGGGGAGACCCAGTACTTC CASSLSSGPPGETQYF
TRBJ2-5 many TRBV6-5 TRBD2 TGTGCCAGCGGGGCGGCGGGGGGAGAGACCCAGTACTTC CASGAAGGETQYF
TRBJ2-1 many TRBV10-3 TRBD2 TGTGCCATCAGGAGGACTAGCGGAGCCAATGAGCAGTTCTTC CAIRRTSGANEQFF
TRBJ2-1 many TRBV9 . TGTGCCAGCAGCCGCCCTGGGACTTCTTACAATGAGCAGTTCTTC CASSRPGTSYNEQFF
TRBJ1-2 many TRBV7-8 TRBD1 TGTGCCAGCAGCCTTGGGACAGGGGGGTCCTATGGCTACACCTTC CASSLGTGGSYGYTF
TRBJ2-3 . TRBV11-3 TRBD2 TGTGCCAGCAGCTTAGAGGCTAGCGGGAGCCCAGATACGCAGTATTTT CASSLEASGSPDTQYF
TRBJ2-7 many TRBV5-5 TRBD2 TGTGCCAGCTCATGGGGGAGGGACTACGAGCAGTACTTC CASSWGRDYEQYF
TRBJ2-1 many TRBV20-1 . TGCAGTGCTAGAAAAGACGATGAGCAGTTCTTC CSARKDDEQFF
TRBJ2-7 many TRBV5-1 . TGCGCCAGCAGCTTGGTAGGGGTGACTCCGGACGAGCAGTACTTC CASSLVGVTPDEQYF
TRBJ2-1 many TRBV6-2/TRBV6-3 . TGTGCCAGCAAGGGGCCCTTAGCCTCGGAGGTCCTCTTC CASKGPLASEVLF
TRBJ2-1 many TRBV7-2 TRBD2 TGTGCCAGCAGCTCCGGGACTAGTCAATCGTGGGAGCAGTTCTTC CASSSGTSQSWEQFF
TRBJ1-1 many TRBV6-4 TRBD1 TGTGCCAGCAGTGAAACAGGGGGCGCCCCGGGCGCTTTCTTT CASSETGGAPGAFF
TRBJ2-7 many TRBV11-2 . TGTGCCAGCAGCTTAGGGCAGGGGAACGAGCAGTACTTC CASSLGQGNEQYF
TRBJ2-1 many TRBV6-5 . TGTGCCAGCAGCCGAACGGCGGGAACCAGGAATGAGCAGTTCTTC CASSRTAGTRNEQFF
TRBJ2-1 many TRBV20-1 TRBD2 TGCAGTGCTAGTGTGGGAGGGGATCAGAGGGTCTTC CSASVGGDQRVF
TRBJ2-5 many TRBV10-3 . TGTGCCATCAGTGATCGGGACAATCAAGAGACCCAGTACTTC CAISDRDNQETQYF
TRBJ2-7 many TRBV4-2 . TGTGCCAGCAGCCAAGATACAGCGGGCACTACCTACGAGCAGTACTTC CASSQDTAGTTYEQYF
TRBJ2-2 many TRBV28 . TGTGCCAGCAGTGGAGGACACGCGAGCGCCGGGGAGCTGTTTTTT CASSGGHASAGELFF
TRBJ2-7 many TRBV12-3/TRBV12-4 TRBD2 TGTGCCAGCACCGATCTAGCGGGAGAGCGGGAGCAGTACTTC CASTDLAGEREQYF
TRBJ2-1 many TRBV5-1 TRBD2 TGCGCCAGCAGCTTGGCCCCGGGGGGAAATGAGCAGTTCTTC CASSLAPGGNEQFF
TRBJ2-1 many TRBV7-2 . TGTGCCAGCAGCCCCATGTCAGCGGTCTACAATGAGCAGTTCTTC CASSPMSAVYNEQFF
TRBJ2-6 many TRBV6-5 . TGTGCCAGCAGTTTCATCTCTGGGGCCAACGTCCTGACTTTC CASSFISGANVLTF
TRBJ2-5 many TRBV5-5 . TGTGCCAGCAGCTTGGGGGCGGTACTCCAAGAGACCCAGTACTTC CASSLGAVLQETQYF
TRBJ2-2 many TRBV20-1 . TGCAGTGCTAGAGAGACAGAGAACACCGGGGAGCTGTTTTTT CSARETENTGELFF
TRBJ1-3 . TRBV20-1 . TGCAGTGCTAGAGATCCGGGAATCGGAAAAAACATATATTTT CSARDPGIGKNIYF
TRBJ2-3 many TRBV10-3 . TGTGCCACCCAAGGAGGGTTACGGTACCGGGACGGCAGCACAGATACGCAGTATTTT CATQGGLRYRDGSTDTQYF
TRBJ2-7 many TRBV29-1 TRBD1 TGCAGCGTTGAAGAGCCCAGGGGGCTGTCCTACGAGCAGTACTTC CSVEEPRGLSYEQYF
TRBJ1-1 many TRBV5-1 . TGCGCCAGCAGCTTGGTACCCCCCTCCCAGGAAGCTTTCTTT CASSLVPPSQEAFF
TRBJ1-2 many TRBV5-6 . TGTGCCAGCAGCCCCGGGCGGGCGCCGGGAGGCTACACCTTC CASSPGRAPGGYTF
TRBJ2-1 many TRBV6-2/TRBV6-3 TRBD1 TGTGCCAGCAGACCAGGGGGTTCCTACAATGAGCAGTTCTTC CASRPGGSYNEQFF
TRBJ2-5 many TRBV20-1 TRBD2 TGCAGTGCTAGAGCTGAACTAGCGGGAGAGCAAGAGACCCAGTACTTC CSARAELAGEQETQYF
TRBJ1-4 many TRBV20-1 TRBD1 TGCAGTGCTGATCTACAGGGGCGCGAAAAACTGTTTTTT CSADLQGREKLFF
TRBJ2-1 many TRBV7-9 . TGTGCCAGCAGCCGGGAGAGTAGACAGGACGCCTACAATGAGCAGTTCTTC CASSRESRQDAYNEQFF
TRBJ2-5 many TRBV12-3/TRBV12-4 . TGTGCCAGCAGTTCTCGGTGGGAAGAGACCCAGTACTTC CASSSRWEETQYF
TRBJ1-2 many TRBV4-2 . TGTGCCAGCAGCCAAGATCTTCGGGGGGCGGGCTATGGCTACACCTTC CASSQDLRGAGYGYTF
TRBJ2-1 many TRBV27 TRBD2 TGTGCCAGCGCCCTGGGAGGGGATGGCAATGAGCAGTTCTTC CASALGGDGNEQFF
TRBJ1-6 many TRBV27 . TGTGCCAGCAGTTTAACCCCGGACAGTTATTCACCCCTCCACTTT CASSLTPDSYSPLHF
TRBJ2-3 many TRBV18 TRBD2 TGTGCCAGCTCACCACCGGCGGGAGGGCCTAGGTCTGCGCAGTATTTT CASSPPAGGPRSAQYF
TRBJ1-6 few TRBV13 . TGTGCCAGCAGCTTGGGACACCTAGGGGAACGAAGTAATTCACCCCTCCACTTT CASSLGHLGERSNSPLHF
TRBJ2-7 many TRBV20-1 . TGCAGTGCTAAGCGGGTACTCTCCTACGAGCAGTACTTC CSAKRVLSYEQYF
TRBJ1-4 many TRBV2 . TGTGCCAGCAGCGCCTACCCAGTAGGGGCTTTTAATGAAAAACTGTTTTTT CASSAYPVGAFNEKLFF
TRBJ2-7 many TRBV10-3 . TGTGCCATCAGTGAGGCCGACAGGCCCTCCTACGAGCAGTACTTC CAISEADRPSYEQYF
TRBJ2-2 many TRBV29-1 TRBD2 TGCAGCGTTTATACCGGGGGGGGCACCGGGGAGCTGTTTTTT CSVYTGGGTGELFF
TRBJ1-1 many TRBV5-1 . TGCGCCAGCAGCTTCGCAGCGGGGGGTGCCACAACTAAAGCTTTCTTT CASSFAAGGATTKAFF
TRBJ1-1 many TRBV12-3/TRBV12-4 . TGTGCCAGCAGTTTATACAGCTTGAACACTGAAGCTTTCTTT CASSLYSLNTEAFF
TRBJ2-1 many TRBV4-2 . TGTGCCAGCAGCCAAGAAACCGGGAGCTACAATGAGCAGTTCTTC CASSQETGSYNEQFF
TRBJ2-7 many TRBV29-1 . TGCAGCGTGACCCTGACAGAGCTCTCCTACGAGCAGTACTTC CSVTLTELSYEQYF
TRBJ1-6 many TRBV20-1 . TGCAGTGCTAGAGATCCCCAGGGAGATAATTCACCCCTCCACTTT CSARDPQGDNSPLHF
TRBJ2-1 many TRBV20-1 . TGCAGTCCTAGACAGGCATACAATGAGCAGTTCTTC CSPRQAYNEQFF
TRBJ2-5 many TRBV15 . TGTGCCACCAGCAGAGGTAGCATGCAAGAGACCCAGTACTTC CATSRGSMQETQYF
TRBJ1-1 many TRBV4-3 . TGCGCCAGCAGCCAAGGAGAGAGTGAAGCTTTCTTT CASSQGESEAFF
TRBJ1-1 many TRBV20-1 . TGCAGTGCTAGAACTCCCGGCGGATTCACTGAAGCTTTCTTT CSARTPGGFTEAFF
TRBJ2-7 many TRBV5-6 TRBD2 TGTGCCAGCATGCTGGGCGCGGGGGCCTACGAGCAGTACTTC CASMLGAGAYEQYF